Listed below are T cell receptor beta chains from one sample, sequenced in a study of blood T cell repertoires in COVID-19. TCRdb keeps only in-frame clones here, not all; method: immunoSEQ multiplex PCR. The table includes roughly 97,000 clones, over 60% detected once. The sequenced sample was peripheral blood. The source of these receptors is a man between 65 and 85 years old with acute or convalescent COVID-19. The CDR3 runs from the conserved cysteine through the conserved F or W.

v_gene	j_gene	CDR3aa
TRBV5-5	TRBJ1-1	CASSLVAENTEAFF
TRBV5-1	TRBJ2-1	CASSKTGTSTYNEQFF
TRBV28	TRBJ2-3	CASSWTSTDTQYF
TRBV19	TRBJ1-5	CASSYTGGGSNQPQHF
TRBV12-5	TRBJ1-1	CASGLASRGGTEAFF
TRBV5-4	TRBJ2-2	CASSMGQGNTGELFF
TRBV7-3	TRBJ2-2	CASSLDRVSGQTGELFF
TRBV5-1	TRBJ2-7	CASSYSGQGWPSEQYF
TRBV5-1	TRBJ2-1	CASSLEGGTYNEQFF
TRBV5-4	TRBJ2-5	CASSNRGRKETQYF
TRBV10-3	TRBJ2-2	CAIGGLAGRPGELFF
TRBV5-1	TRBJ1-6	CASSLGDRGLNSPLHF
TRBV7-9	TRBJ1-2	CASSLELSLYGYTF
TRBV28	TRBJ2-3	CASSLPQGSAPDTQYF
TRBV15	TRBJ1-5	CATSRGIVLKANSNQPQHF
TRBV28	TRBJ2-7	CASTLQGTYEQYF
TRBV6-6	TRBJ1-5	CASSGGDGVNYQPQHF
TRBV4-1	TRBJ1-2	CASSQVPTGGNYGYTF
TRBV28	TRBJ2-7	CASRRDSPAYEQYF
TRBV30	TRBJ2-5	CAWSPAGVQETQYF
TRBV3-1/TRBV3-2	TRBJ2-5	CASSQDRGSGRGETQYF
TRBV28	TRBJ2-7	CASGSGGFEEQYF
TRBV27	TRBJ1-2	CASRSRVGMDYGYTF
TRBV11-2	TRBJ2-2	CASSQITGPDTGELFF
TRBV15	TRBJ1-5	CATGGGNNQPQHF
TRBV2	TRBJ2-1	CASSEKGLAGFTEQFF
TRBV14	TRBJ2-5	CASSQVTGVRETQYF
TRBV4-1	TRBJ1-2	CASSQARQLPNYGYTF
TRBV5-1	TRBJ2-3	CASSLLGQGSTDTQYF
TRBV19	TRBJ2-5	CASSIGLATQETQYF
TRBV19	TRBJ1-1	CASKSAWGDTEAFF
TRBV19	TRBJ1-2	CASSIDSSSGTGNGYTF
TRBV7-3	TRBJ2-1	CASSPQERENNEQFF
TRBV2	TRBJ1-2	CASSEIQAGYGYTF
TRBV19	TRBJ1-2	CASADRDGYTF